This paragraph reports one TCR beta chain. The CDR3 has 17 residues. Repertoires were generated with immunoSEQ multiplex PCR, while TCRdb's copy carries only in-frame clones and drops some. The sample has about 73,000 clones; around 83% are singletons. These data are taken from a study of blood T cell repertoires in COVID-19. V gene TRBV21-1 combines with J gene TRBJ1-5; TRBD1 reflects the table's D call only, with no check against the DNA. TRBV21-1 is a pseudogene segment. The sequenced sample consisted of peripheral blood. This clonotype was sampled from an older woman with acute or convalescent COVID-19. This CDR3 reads CASSKASRTGVYQPQHF. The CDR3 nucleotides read TGTGCCAGCAGCAAAGCCTCGCGGACAGGGGTATACCAGCCCCAGCATTTT.